This entry lists 3 T cell receptor beta chains sequenced from one sample in a study of beta chain features in type 1 diabetes (dated by TCRdb to the late 2010s). What the authors observed across the whole study: A moderate but significant shortening of TCRB CDR3 length was observed in type 1 diabetes patients in all four CD4+ subsets.

The library relied on the immunoSEQ multiplex PCR assay. The High Capacity cDNA Reverse Transcription Kit was used to reverse transcribe all of the isolated RNA, meaning that expressed TCRB transcripts were what got sequenced. TCRdb holds this immuneACCESS table with in-frame rearrangements only. Some clones are missing; in checked studies, unresolved V genes explain under half, and the rest has no known cause. Here the sample has 300,000 to 400,000 clones; 8.5% to 10% occur a single time. The ten largest account for approximately 0.55% of the sample. No antigen is known for these receptors. The sample was central memory CD4+ T cells from blood. Receptor source: a man aged 25-45 years with type 1 diabetes.

This clone has only a few counts. This sequence joins TRBV11-2 and TRBJ1-4, with 7 positions matching TRBD1. The junction had 10 bases not matched to a gene; V was cut back by 5 bases and J by 7 bases. The CDR3 has 15 residues. CDR1 is SGHAT, CDR2 FQNNGV, per germline. The CDR3 spells CASSPTQGTGEKLFF. The CDR3 DNA sequence: TGTGCCAGCAGCCCGACACAGGGGACGGGTGAAAAACTGTTTTTT.

The chain employs TRBV7-2 and TRBJ1-1; possible D gene TRBD1, 6 bases. Trimming took 5 bases from V and 7 from J, leaving 14 bases between them. The CDR3 is made up of 13 amino acids. CDR1 is SGHTA and CDR2 is FQGNSA in the germline V gene. DNA of the CDR3: TGTGCCAGCAGCCGAAACTTACAGGGTGAAGCTTTCTTT. Translating gives CASSRNLQGEAFF.

The CDR3 protein is CAWRVQVGQPNLRAGGYTF. For the CDR3, the DNA is TGTGCCTGGAGAGTGCAGGTGGGACAGCCTAACCTGAGGGCAGGTGGCTACACCTTC. The chain combines TRBV30 with TRBJ1-2; TRBD1 aligns across 7 bases. Germline lookup yields CDR1 GTSNPN and CDR2 SVGIG (reference sequence). The J segment lost 7 bases and the V segment lost 3 bases, leaving 26 bases of the junction unmatched. The CDR3 spans 19 residues.